A selection of T cell receptor beta chains follows, all from one sample in a study of naive and memory T cell subsets. One entry per CDR3 protein results from TCRdb running MiXCR on the UMI-ligation and nested PCR reads. The table lists approximately 31,000 distinct CDR3 sequences, about 18% of them singletons. Sequenced material: effector memory CD4+ T cells from blood. The receptors shown here come from a human donor in good health. Each CDR3 is given with its conserved first and last residue. The order of the fields is D gene, V gene, J gene, clone size, CDR3 protein, CDR3 DNA. A D gene is named only where the DNA matches it firmly. Some rows have no size entry. The others give once, few or many, or a class for an expanded clone.

d_gene: .; v_gene: TRBV7-6; j_gene: TRBJ2-2; abundance: few; CDR3aa: CASTQEGGLNTGELFF; CDR3nt: TGTGCCAGCACTCAGGAGGGCGGGTTGAACACCGGGGAGCTGTTTTTT
d_gene: .; v_gene: TRBV6-6; j_gene: TRBJ2-7; abundance: .; CDR3aa: CASSGASYEQYF; CDR3nt: TGTGCCAGCAGTGGGGCTTCCTACGAGCAGTACTTC
d_gene: .; v_gene: TRBV6-6; j_gene: TRBJ1-2; abundance: many; CDR3aa: CASSETGVGYTF; CDR3nt: TGTGCCAGCAGTGAAACGGGAGTTGGCTACACCTTC
d_gene: .; v_gene: TRBV25-1; j_gene: TRBJ1-1; abundance: few; CDR3aa: CASSGYTEAFF; CDR3nt: TGTGCCAGCAGTGGGTACACTGAAGCTTTCTTT
d_gene: .; v_gene: TRBV5-1; j_gene: TRBJ2-7; abundance: few; CDR3aa: CASSLAGSYEQYF; CDR3nt: TGCGCCAGCAGCTTGGCAGGCTCCTACGAGCAGTACTTC
d_gene: TRBD1; v_gene: TRBV4-1; j_gene: TRBJ2-5; abundance: .; CDR3aa: CASSQGLQGVQETQYF; CDR3nt: TGCGCCAGCAGCCAAGGGCTACAGGGGGTCCAAGAGACCCAGTACTTC
d_gene: TRBD1; v_gene: TRBV27; j_gene: TRBJ1-2; abundance: .; CDR3aa: CASSQGGATGARGYTF; CDR3nt: TGTGCCAGCAGCCAAGGAGGCGCCACAGGGGCTCGTGGCTACACCTTC
d_gene: TRBD1; v_gene: TRBV20-1; j_gene: TRBJ1-4; abundance: few; CDR3aa: CSARGTGGYEKLFF; CDR3nt: TGCAGTGCGAGGGGGACAGGGGGCTATGAAAAACTGTTTTTT
d_gene: .; v_gene: TRBV7-8; j_gene: TRBJ2-1; abundance: .; CDR3aa: CASRPTGSSYNEQFF; CDR3nt: TGTGCCAGCAGACCTACAGGTTCCAGTTACAATGAGCAGTTCTTC
d_gene: .; v_gene: TRBV13; j_gene: TRBJ1-1; abundance: .; CDR3aa: CASSPRQSRGDTEAFF; CDR3nt: TGTGCCAGCAGCCCACGGCAGTCCCGGGGGGACACTGAAGCTTTCTTT
d_gene: TRBD1; v_gene: TRBV10-1; j_gene: TRBJ2-3; abundance: .; CDR3aa: CAAALRGRPTDTQYF; CDR3nt: TGCGCCGCAGCTCTCAGGGGGCGCCCCACAGATACGCAGTATTTT
d_gene: TRBD1; v_gene: TRBV7-9; j_gene: TRBJ1-5; abundance: many; CDR3aa: CASSLERWDSLNQPQHF; CDR3nt: TGTGCCAGCAGCTTAGAGAGGTGGGACAGTCTCAATCAGCCCCAGCATTTT
d_gene: .; v_gene: TRBV6-6; j_gene: TRBJ1-4; abundance: .; CDR3aa: CARSYSSPGFGEKLFF; CDR3nt: TGTGCCAGGAGTTACTCTTCGCCAGGGTTTGGAGAAAAACTGTTTTTT
d_gene: TRBD2; v_gene: TRBV7-2; j_gene: TRBJ2-1; abundance: .; CDR3aa: CASSLALAGGVYNEQFF; CDR3nt: TGTGCCAGCAGCTTAGCGCTAGCGGGAGGGGTCTACAATGAGCAGTTCTTC
d_gene: .; v_gene: TRBV6-1; j_gene: TRBJ1-1; abundance: medium-sized; CDR3aa: CASHITGNTEAFF; CDR3nt: TGTGCCAGCCACATAACAGGAAACACTGAAGCTTTCTTT
d_gene: TRBD2; v_gene: TRBV25-1; j_gene: TRBJ2-7; abundance: few; CDR3aa: CASRAPGGRGGEQYF; CDR3nt: TGTGCCAGCAGGGCCCCCGGCGGGAGAGGCGGGGAGCAGTACTTC
d_gene: .; v_gene: TRBV9; j_gene: TRBJ2-1; abundance: many; CDR3aa: CASSPRDSLNNEQFF; CDR3nt: TGTGCCAGCAGCCCCCGGGATAGCCTTAACAATGAGCAGTTCTTC
d_gene: TRBD1; v_gene: TRBV7-2; j_gene: TRBJ2-7; abundance: .; CDR3aa: CASSSGQGRYEQYF; CDR3nt: TGTGCCAGCAGCTCCGGACAGGGGCGCTACGAGCAGTACTTC
d_gene: TRBD1; v_gene: TRBV7-9; j_gene: TRBJ1-1; abundance: few; CDR3aa: CASSPKFPGQGVPEAFF; CDR3nt: TGTGCCAGCAGCCCTAAATTTCCGGGACAGGGGGTTCCTGAAGCTTTCTTT
d_gene: .; v_gene: TRBV20-1; j_gene: TRBJ1-4; abundance: medium-sized; CDR3aa: CSASPSSPGTSTNEKLFF; CDR3nt: TGCAGTGCTAGTCCTTCAAGCCCTGGGACCTCAACTAATGAAAAACTGTTTTTT
d_gene: .; v_gene: TRBV6-6; j_gene: TRBJ2-7; abundance: .; CDR3aa: CASRIQDYEQYF; CDR3nt: TGTGCCAGCAGAATTCAGGACTACGAGCAGTACTTC
d_gene: TRBD2; v_gene: TRBV5-1; j_gene: TRBJ2-5; abundance: many; CDR3aa: CASSPRTSGSGEETQYF; CDR3nt: TGCGCCAGCAGCCCCAGGACTAGCGGGAGTGGTGAAGAGACCCAGTACTTC
d_gene: .; v_gene: TRBV30; j_gene: TRBJ1-2; abundance: .; CDR3aa: CAWSVGQRYNYGYTF; CDR3nt: TGTGCCTGGAGTGTAGGACAGCGCTACAACTATGGCTACACCTTC
d_gene: .; v_gene: TRBV2; j_gene: TRBJ2-1; abundance: .; CDR3aa: CASSQTGTGQFF; CDR3nt: TGTGCCAGCAGTCAAACCGGGACGGGACAGTTCTTC
d_gene: .; v_gene: TRBV6-2/TRBV6-3; j_gene: TRBJ2-4; abundance: many; CDR3aa: CASSSGQAKNIQYF; CDR3nt: TGTGCCAGCAGTTCGGGACAAGCCAAAAACATTCAGTACTTC
d_gene: .; v_gene: TRBV6-5; j_gene: TRBJ2-5; abundance: medium-sized; CDR3aa: CASSPTGGRETQYF; CDR3nt: TGTGCCAGCAGCCCCACCGGGGGCCGGGAGACCCAGTACTTC
d_gene: TRBD1; v_gene: TRBV6-5; j_gene: TRBJ2-1; abundance: .; CDR3aa: CASSYRQGGEQFF; CDR3nt: TGTGCCAGCAGTTACCGACAGGGCGGTGAGCAGTTCTTC
d_gene: .; v_gene: TRBV20-1; j_gene: TRBJ1-4; abundance: few; CDR3aa: CSARGGFANEKLFF; CDR3nt: TGCAGTGCTAGAGGCGGGTTTGCTAATGAAAAACTGTTTTTT
d_gene: .; v_gene: TRBV28; j_gene: TRBJ1-5; abundance: .; CDR3aa: CASHTRTDNQPQHF; CDR3nt: TGTGCCAGCCATACCCGGACAGACAATCAGCCCCAGCATTTT
d_gene: .; v_gene: TRBV5-6; j_gene: TRBJ2-7; abundance: many; CDR3aa: CASSLGGGLNYEQYF; CDR3nt: TGTGCCAGCAGCTTGGGTGGCGGCCTGAACTACGAGCAGTACTTC
d_gene: .; v_gene: TRBV4-2; j_gene: TRBJ2-1; abundance: .; CDR3aa: CASSQTGGSCNEQFF; CDR3nt: TGTGCCAGCAGCCAAACAGGTGGGAGCTGCAATGAGCAGTTCTTC
d_gene: .; v_gene: TRBV18; j_gene: TRBJ2-7; abundance: few; CDR3aa: CASSFDEQYF; CDR3nt: TGTGCCAGCTCCTTTGACGAGCAGTACTTC
d_gene: TRBD2; v_gene: TRBV20-1; j_gene: TRBJ2-1; abundance: .; CDR3aa: CSARAGTSWEQFF; CDR3nt: TGCAGTGCCCGCGCCGGGACTAGCTGGGAGCAGTTCTTC
d_gene: .; v_gene: TRBV3-1; j_gene: TRBJ2-7; abundance: .; CDR3aa: CASSQDSANLREQYF; CDR3nt: TGTGCCAGCAGCCAAGATTCGGCCAATCTCCGCGAGCAGTACTTC
d_gene: TRBD1; v_gene: TRBV30; j_gene: TRBJ2-3; abundance: few; CDR3aa: CAWSRDRGLADTQYF; CDR3nt: TGTGCCTGGAGTCGGGACAGGGGATTAGCAGATACGCAGTATTTT